Following are 10 T cell receptor beta chains from one sample sequenced in a study of T cells in tuberculosis. Sequencing used immunoSEQ multiplex PCR; TCRdb keeps in-frame clones, though not all of them. This sample carries 30,000 to 35,000 clones, 95% to 97% of them seen once, and the ten largest clones take around 6%. The sequenced sample consisted of PBMCs. These receptors originate from a donor aged 10 to 29 with latent tuberculosis or without tuberculosis infection.

J is TRBJ2-1 and V is TRBV30, with 9 bases lining up with TRBD2. The V segment lost 3 bases and the J segment 6 bases; nucleotides outside the gene matches: 15. Germline assignment: CDR1 GTSNPN and CDR2 SVGIG (reference sequence). This CDR3 is 17 amino acids long. The CDR3: CAWSEHGGYSGGNEQFF. The CDR3 DNA reads TGTGCCTGGAGCGAACATGGCGGTTATAGCGGGGGCAATGAGCAGTTCTTC.

Comment on this clone: The same CDR3 is also encoded by other DNA sequences in this sample. V is TRBV6-5 and J is TRBJ2-7; D may be TRBD2 (5 bases). This CDR3 spans 15 amino acids. Germline CDR1 MNHEY, CDR2 SVGAGI. V was cut by 2 bases and J by 7 bases, with 18 bases left in between. CDR3 in amino acids: CASSYRVPAASEQYF. The CDR3 nucleotides are TGTGCCAGCAGTTACAGGGTTCCAGCGGCTTCGGAGCAGTACTTC.

This clone was found once. The chain has TRBV28 and TRBJ2-1; 12 nucleotides line up with TRBD2. The V segment lost 6 bases and the J segment 8 bases; nucleotides outside the gene matches: 5. CDR3 length: 14 residues. CDR1 is MDHEN, CDR2 SYDVKM, per germline. CDR3 bases: TGTGCCAGCAGCCGACTAGCGGGAGTCTATGAGCAGTTCTTC. Translation: CASSRLAGVYEQFF. Based on the CDR3 plus reference TRBV28 and TRBJ2-1, the full variable domain is DVKVTQSSRYLVKRTGEKVFLECVQDMDHENMFWYRQDPGLGLRLIYFSYDVKMKEKGDIPEGYSVSREKKERFSLILESASTNQTSMYLCASSRLAGVYEQFFGPGTRLTVL.

The gene calls are TRBV18 and TRBJ2-1; 9 nucleotides agree with TRBD1. The CDR3 has 15 amino acids. The ends lost 2 bases at V and 7 bases at J; junction bases unmatched: 6. Germline lookup yields CDR1 KGHSH and CDR2 LQKENI. In DNA, the CDR3 is TGTGCCAGCTCACCATCCGCCGACAGGGGGAATGAGCAGTTCTTC. It is translated as CASSPSADRGNEQFF.

J is TRBJ2-2 and V is TRBV25-1; the match to TRBD1 covers 9 bases. Losses at the gene ends were 7 bases for V and 4 bases for J; bases not matched to a gene: 7. CDR3 length equals 15 residues. The germline V gene has CDR1 MGHDK and CDR2 SYGVNS. The CDR3 loop reads CASNPQGAGTGELFF. As DNA, the CDR3 is TGTGCCAGCAATCCACAGGGGGCCGGCACCGGGGAGCTGTTTTTT.

The V gene is TRBV7-9, the J gene TRBJ2-1, with 9 bases lining up with TRBD1. Unmatched junction bases numbered 7, after V lost 3 bases and J lost 4 bases. Germline values: CDR1 SEHNR, CDR2 FQNEAQ (reference sequence). The CDR3 sequence is 16 residues long. The CDR3 coding sequence is TGTGCCAGCAGCTTGTACTCCGGGACAGGGTACAATGAGCAGTTCTTC. Amino acid sequence: CASSLYSGTGYNEQFF. Full variable domain (missing parts from reference TRBV7-9 and TRBJ2-1): DTGVSQNPRHKITKRGQNVTFRCDPISEHNRLYWYRQTLGQGPEFLTYFQNEAQLEKSRLLSDRFSAERPKGSFSTLEIQRTEQGDSAMYLCASSLYSGTGYNEQFFGPGTRLTVL.

The rearrangement links TRBV5-8 to TRBJ2-5; 9 bases match TRBD1. Germline assignment: CDR1 SGHTS and CDR2 YDEGEE. V lost 4 bases and J lost 6; bases outside the gene matches: 7. The CDR3 length is 14 residues. The CDR3 sequence is CASSDEDRGQTQYF. CDR3 in DNA: TGTGCCAGCAGCGATGAGGACAGGGGCCAGACCCAGTACTTC.

V gene TRBV20-1 combines with J gene TRBJ1-1; possibly TRBD1 for D (5 bases). Trimming took off 7 bases at V and 7 bases at J, with 13 bases between the two ends. The germline gives CDR1 DFQATT, CDR2 SNEGSKA (reference sequence). This CDR3 spans 11 amino acids. The CDR3 DNA sequence: TGCAGTGACAGCCAGGGAAATGAAGCTTTCTTT. Translated, it gives CSDSQGNEAFF.

The chain has TRBV7-6 and TRBJ2-5, with 12 positions matching TRBD2. There are 16 residues in the CDR3. The V and J ends lost 5 bases and 5 bases, in that order; junction bases with no gene match: 9. The germline gives CDR1 SGHVS, CDR2 FNYEAQ. This CDR3 is CASSPLAGGPEETQYF. As DNA, the CDR3 is TGTGCCAGCAGCCCTCTAGCGGGAGGGCCGGAGGAGACCCAGTACTTC.

This rearrangement joins TRBV11-2 to TRBJ2-1; 7 bases are a match to TRBD2. The CDR3 contains 13 residues. The V segment lost 6 bases and the J segment 5 bases; nucleotides outside the gene matches: 4. Germline values: CDR1 SGHAT, CDR2 FQNNGV. In DNA, the CDR3 is TGTGCCAGCAGACCTAGCGGAAACAATGAGCAGTTCTTC. It specifies CASRPSGNNEQFF.